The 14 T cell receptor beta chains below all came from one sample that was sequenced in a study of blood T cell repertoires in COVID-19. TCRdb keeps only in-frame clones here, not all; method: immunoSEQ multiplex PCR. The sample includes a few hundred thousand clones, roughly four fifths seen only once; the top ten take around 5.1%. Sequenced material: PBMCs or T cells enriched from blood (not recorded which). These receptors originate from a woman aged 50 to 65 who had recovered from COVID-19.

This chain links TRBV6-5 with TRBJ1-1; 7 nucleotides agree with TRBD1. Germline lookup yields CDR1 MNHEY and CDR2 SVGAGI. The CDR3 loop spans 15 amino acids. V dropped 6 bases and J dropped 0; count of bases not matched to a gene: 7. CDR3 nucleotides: TGTGCCAGCAGGCCACAGGGGACCCTGAACACTGAAGCTTTCTTT. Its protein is CASRPQGTLNTEAFF.

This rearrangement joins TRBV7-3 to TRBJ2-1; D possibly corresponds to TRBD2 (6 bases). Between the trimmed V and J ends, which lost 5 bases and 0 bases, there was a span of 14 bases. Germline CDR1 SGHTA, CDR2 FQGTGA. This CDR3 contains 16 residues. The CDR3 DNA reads TGTGCCAGCAGCAACCCCGGGCGGGGCTCCTACAATGAGCAGTTCTTC. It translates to CASSNPGRGSYNEQFF.

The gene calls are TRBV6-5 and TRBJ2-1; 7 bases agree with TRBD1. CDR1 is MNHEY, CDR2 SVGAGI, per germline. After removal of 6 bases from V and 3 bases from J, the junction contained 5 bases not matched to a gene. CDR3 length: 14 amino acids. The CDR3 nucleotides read TGTGCCAGCAGAACCGGGACAGTCTACAATGAGCAGTTCTTC. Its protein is CASRTGTVYNEQFF.

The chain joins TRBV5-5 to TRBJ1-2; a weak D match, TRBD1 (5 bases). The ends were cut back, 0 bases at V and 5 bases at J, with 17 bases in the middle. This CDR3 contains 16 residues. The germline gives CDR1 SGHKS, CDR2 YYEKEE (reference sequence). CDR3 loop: CASSLGRGIGAYGYTF. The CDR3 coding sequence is TGTGCCAGCAGCTTGGGTAGGGGAATCGGCGCGTATGGCTACACCTTC.

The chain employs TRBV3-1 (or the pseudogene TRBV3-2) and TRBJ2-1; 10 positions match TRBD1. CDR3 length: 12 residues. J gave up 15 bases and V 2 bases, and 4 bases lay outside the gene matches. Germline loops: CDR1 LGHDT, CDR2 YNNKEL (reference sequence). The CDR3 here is CASSQHGTGVFF. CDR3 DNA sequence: TGTGCCAGCAGCCAACACGGGACAGGGGTGTTCTTC.

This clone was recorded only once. The CDR3 bases are TGTGCCAGCAGTATACTAGCGCCCCCCTCCTACGAGCAGTACTTC. Its translation is CASSILAPPSYEQYF. The J gene is TRBJ2-7, the V gene TRBV6-2 or TRBV6-3, with 7 nucleotides matching TRBD2. The CDR3 is made up of 15 amino acids. J was trimmed by 0 bases and V by 5 bases; bases with no gene match: 7. CDR1 and CDR2 from the germline V gene are MNHEY and SVGEGT.

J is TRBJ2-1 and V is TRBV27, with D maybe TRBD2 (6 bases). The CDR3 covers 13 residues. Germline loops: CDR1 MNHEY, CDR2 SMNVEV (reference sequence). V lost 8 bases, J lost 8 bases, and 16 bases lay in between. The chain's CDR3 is CASGGEVVDEQFF. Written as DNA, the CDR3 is TGTGCCAGCGGCGGGGAGGTGGTAGATGAGCAGTTCTTC.

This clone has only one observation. DNA for the CDR3: TGCGCCAGCAGCCCTAGCGGGCGAAACCACAATGAGCAGTTCTTC. This encodes CASSPSGRNHNEQFF. The rearrangement joins TRBV5-1 to TRBJ2-1; 8 bases fit TRBD2. CDR1 is SGHRS, CDR2 YFSETQ, per germline. V was clipped by 4 bases and J by 5 bases; unmatched bases: 8. The CDR3 length is 15 residues.

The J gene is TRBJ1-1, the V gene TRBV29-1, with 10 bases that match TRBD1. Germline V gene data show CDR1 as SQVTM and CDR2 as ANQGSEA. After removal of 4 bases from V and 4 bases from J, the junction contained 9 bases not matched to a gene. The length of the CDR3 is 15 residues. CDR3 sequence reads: CSVGRQGARITEAFF. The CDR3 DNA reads TGCAGCGTTGGTCGACAGGGGGCGCGAATCACTGAAGCTTTCTTT. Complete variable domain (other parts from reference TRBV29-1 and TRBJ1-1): SAVISQKPSRDICQRGTSLTIQCQVDSQVTMMFWYRQQPGQSLTLIATANQGSEATYESGFVIDKFPISRPNLTFSTLTVSNMSPEDSSIYLCSVGRQGARITEAFFGQGTRLTVV.

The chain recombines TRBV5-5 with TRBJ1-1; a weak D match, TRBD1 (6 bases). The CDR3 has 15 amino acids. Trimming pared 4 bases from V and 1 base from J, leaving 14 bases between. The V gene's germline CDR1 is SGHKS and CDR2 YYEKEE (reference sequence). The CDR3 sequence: CASSAPGQRNTEAFF. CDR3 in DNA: TGTGCCAGCAGCGCCCCTGGACAGCGGAACACTGAAGCTTTCTTT.

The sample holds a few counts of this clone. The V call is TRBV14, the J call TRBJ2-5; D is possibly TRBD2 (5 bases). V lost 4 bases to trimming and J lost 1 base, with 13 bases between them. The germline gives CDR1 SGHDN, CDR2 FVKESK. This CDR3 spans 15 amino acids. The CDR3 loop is CASSPGITFQETQYF. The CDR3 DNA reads TGTGCCAGCAGCCCCGGGATTACATTCCAAGAGACCCAGTACTTC.

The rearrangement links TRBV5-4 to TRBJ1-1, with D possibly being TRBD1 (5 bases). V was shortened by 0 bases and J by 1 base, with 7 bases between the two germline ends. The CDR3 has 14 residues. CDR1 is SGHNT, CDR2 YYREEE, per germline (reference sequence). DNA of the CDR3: TGTGCCAGCAGCTTGGACACAGGGAACACTGAAGCTTTCTTT. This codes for CASSLDTGNTEAFF.

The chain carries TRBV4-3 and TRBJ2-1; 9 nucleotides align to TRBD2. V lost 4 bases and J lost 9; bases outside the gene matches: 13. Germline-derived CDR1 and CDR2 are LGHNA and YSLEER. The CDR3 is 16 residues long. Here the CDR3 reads CASSLGDQREVGEQFF. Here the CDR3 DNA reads TGCGCCAGCAGCCTGGGGGACCAGCGGGAGGTGGGTGAGCAGTTCTTC.

CDR3 DNA: TGTGCCAGCAGGCGAGAAGCGGGAGGAAACTACGAGCAGTACTTC. Translating gives CASRREAGGNYEQYF. The rearrangement links TRBV6-4 to TRBJ2-7; 9 nucleotides align to TRBD2. Losses at the gene ends were 6 bases for V and 3 bases for J; bases not matched to a gene: 9. The CDR3 spans 15 residues. Germline V lookup: CDR1 MRHNA, CDR2 SNTAGT.